This T cell receptor beta chain came from a study of T cell responses to AZD1222 COVID-19 vaccine. Study-wide points: Spike-specific TCRs gained breadth and depth after people received two AZD1222 doses. White British donors predominated, females outnumbered males, and clonal diversity was possibly underestimated. Across the whole spike, CD4 TCRs peaked at regions 160-218 and 743-854.

Some clones are missing from TCRdb's copy, which holds only in-frame ones; the method was immunoSEQ multiplex PCR. The sample consists of 150,000 or so clones, 88% of them appearing once. For this clone: Its specificity is unknown.

This TCR came from an adult in good health. The input for sequencing was peripheral blood, taken on day 0 of AZD1222 vaccination.

CDR3 in amino acids: CASSQQDVYGYTF. In DNA, the CDR3 is TGTGCCAGCAGCCAGCAGGACGTCTATGGCTACACCTTC. The chain couples TRBV7-9 to TRBJ1-2, with D uncertain. The CDR3 loop spans 13 amino acids. Trimming cost V 5 bases and J 4 bases, with 11 bases left between them. Looked up from germline, CDR1 is SEHNR and CDR2 is FQNEAQ (reference sequence).